The 18 T cell receptor beta chains in this list originate from one sample, sequenced in a study of blood T cell repertoires in COVID-19 (TCRdb year 2020). Libraries were constructed by the immunoSEQ multiplex PCR assay. TCRdb's version of the immuneACCESS table is confined to in-frame rearrangements and falls short of the full clone set. An unresolved V gene accounts for under half of the shortfall where checked; the remainder is of unknown origin. This sample is represented by about 52,000 clones; 87% of them were singletons. Approximately 16% of the sample belongs to the ten largest clones. The sample consisted of peripheral blood. The receptors were gathered from a human donor with active COVID-19. The donor label of this sample is uncertain.

The J gene is TRBJ1-2, the V gene TRBV14; maybe TRBD1 (5 bases). The length of the CDR3 is 16 residues. Per the germline V gene, CDR1 is SGHDN and CDR2 is FVKESK. The V and J ends lost 4 bases and 1 base respectively, with 16 bases between them. CDR3 in amino acids: CASSRGEGSNNYGYTF. CDR3 DNA: TGTGCCAGCAGCCGGGGGGAGGGCTCGAATAACTATGGCTACACCTTC.

This clone was counted between two and nine times. The chain couples TRBV2 to TRBJ1-6; D ambiguous. The V end lost 1 base, the J end lost 6 bases, and 7 bases lay between the germline ends. The CDR3 has 14 residues. CDR1 SNHLY and CDR2 FYNNEI come from the germline V gene. The CDR3 region is CASSEGVLNSPLHF. The CDR3 region has the DNA TGTGCCAGCAGTGAAGGAGTCCTTAATTCACCCCTCCACTTT.

The chain uses TRBV19 and TRBJ2-7; D remains unclear. Germline loops: CDR1 LNHDA, CDR2 SQIVND (reference sequence). The CDR3 sequence is 11 residues long. Trimming took 5 bases from V and 3 from J, leaving 5 bases between them. For the CDR3, the DNA is TGTGCCAGTAGTTACGGCTACGAGCAGTACTTC. It is translated as CASSYGYEQYF.

CDR3 sequence: CASSQGILADRTDTQYF. In DNA form, the CDR3 reads TGTGCCAGCAGCCAAGGGATACTAGCGGACCGCACAGATACGCAGTATTTT. The V call is TRBV4-2, the J call TRBJ2-3; 8 nucleotides align to TRBD2. Germline values: CDR1 LGHNA, CDR2 YNFKEQ. V was pared by 1 base and J by 1 base, with 7 bases of the junction left unmatched. The CDR3 loop spans 17 amino acids.

The V call is TRBV5-1, the J call TRBJ1-6, with D possibly being TRBD1 (5 bases). Germline assignment: CDR1 SGHRS and CDR2 YFSETQ. The CDR3 totals 14 residues. Trimming cost V 1 base and J 5 bases, with 7 bases left between them. CDR3 sequence reads: CASSLSGDNSPLHF. DNA of the CDR3: TGCGCCAGCAGCTTGTCGGGGGATAATTCACCCCTCCACTTT.

The V gene is TRBV7-2, the J gene TRBJ2-3, with 8 bases that match TRBD2. V shed 4 bases and J 1 base; nucleotides not matched to a gene: 4. This CDR3 spans 15 amino acids. The germline V gene encodes CDR1 SGHTA and CDR2 FQGNSA. The CDR3 coding sequence is TGTGCCAGCAGCTCCCGGGGGGGCGGCACAGATACGCAGTATTTT. Encoded protein: CASSSRGGGTDTQYF.

The rearrangement uses TRBV7-6 and TRBJ1-4; 7 bases fit TRBD1. The CDR3 is 16 residues long. From germline, CDR1 is SGHVS and CDR2 FNYEAQ. With V trimmed by 5 bases and J by 0 bases, 6 bases remained unmatched. The CDR3 reads CASSSRQGATNEKLFF. Written as DNA, the CDR3 is TGTGCCAGCAGCAGCCGACAGGGAGCAACTAATGAAAAACTGTTTTTT.

The chain employs TRBV20-1 and TRBJ2-2, with D possibly TRBD2 on 5 matching bases. Germline assignment: CDR1 DFQATT and CDR2 SNEGSKA (reference sequence). Trimming stripped 4 bases from V and 5 bases from J, with 5 bases between. This CDR3 has 11 amino acids. The CDR3 loop is CSATGTGELFF. The CDR3 coding sequence is TGCAGTGCTACGGGGACCGGGGAGCTGTTTTTT.

In its sample, this clone was seen once. This chain joins TRBV19 and TRBJ2-5, with 7 bases identical to TRBD2. This CDR3 is built from 16 residues. With V trimmed by 3 bases and J by 3 bases, 10 bases remained unmatched. The germline V gene has CDR1 LNHDA and CDR2 SQIVND (reference sequence). The CDR3 DNA reads as TGTGCCAGTAGTATCAGCGGGGAGGGAGGAAAAGAGACCCAGTACTTC. It yields the protein CASSISGEGGKETQYF.

V is TRBV24-1 and J is TRBJ2-3, with TRBD1 as a possible D gene (6 bases). V dropped 9 bases and J dropped 4 bases, with 10 bases sitting between them. The CDR3 is 12 amino acids. Germline CDR1 is KGHDR and CDR2 is SFDVKD. The CDR3 spells CATGGGADTQYF. Here the CDR3 DNA reads TGTGCCACCGGTGGGGGCGCAGATACGCAGTATTTT.

The chain links TRBV5-1 to TRBJ2-7, with TRBD1 as a possible D gene (6 bases). In germline, CDR1 is SGHRS, CDR2 YFSETQ. The CDR3 runs 12 residues. V was trimmed by 5 bases and J by 4 bases, leaving 10 bases between them. Written as DNA, the CDR3 is TGCGCCAGCAGAGGAACAGGGTACGAGCAGTACTTC. It specifies CASRGTGYEQYF. The variable domain in full, with the rest retrieved from reference TRBV5-1 and TRBJ2-7, is KAGVTQTPRYLIKTRGQQVTLSCSPISGHRSVSWYQQTPGQGLQFLFEYFSETQRNKGNFPGRFSGRQFSNSRSEMNVSTLELGDSALYLCASRGTGYEQYFGPGTRLTVT.

This chain connects TRBV5-1 to TRBJ1-4; no reliable D call. The CDR3 sequence is 14 residues long. V lost 0 bases and J 6 bases, leaving 9 bases between the germline ends. Per germline, CDR1 SGHRS and CDR2 YFSETQ. CDR3 sequence reads: CASSLGPTDEKLFF. The CDR3 DNA reads as TGCGCCAGCAGCTTGGGCCCAACGGATGAAAAACTGTTTTTT.

The genes are TRBV4-3 and TRBJ2-2, with a weak D call TRBD1 (6 bases). The CDR3 contains 15 residues. CDR1 and CDR2 (germline): LGHNA, YSLEER. V was pared by 0 bases and J by 4 bases, with 9 bases between. In DNA, the CDR3 is TGCGCCAGCAGCCAAGATAACAGGGCCACCGGGGAGCTGTTTTTT. Translated: CASSQDNRATGELFF.

This clone was seen only once. This sequence joins TRBV24-1 and TRBJ2-1; weak D call: TRBD2 (5 bases). Deletions cut 4 bases from V and 0 bases from J, with 12 bases between. The CDR3 covers 16 residues. Looked up from germline, CDR1 is KGHDR and CDR2 is SFDVKD. As DNA, the CDR3 is TGTGCCACCAGTGACTCGAGCGGAAGCTCCTACAATGAGCAGTTCTTC. This translates into CATSDSSGSSYNEQFF.

V is TRBV19 and J is TRBJ1-1; D is undetermined. The V gene lost 11 bases and the J gene lost 0 bases, with 19 bases spanning the gap. There are 15 residues in the CDR3. Germline lookup yields CDR1 LNHDA and CDR2 SQIVND (reference sequence). The CDR3 is CASDPEGGLNTEAFF. The CDR3 bases are TGTGCCTCGGATCCGGAGGGCGGCTTGAACACTGAAGCTTTCTTT. Variable domain in full (rest from reference TRBV19 and TRBJ1-1): DGGITQSPKYLFRKEGQNVTLSCEQNLNHDAMYWYRQDPGQGLRLIYYSQIVNDFQKGDIAEGYSVSREKKESFPLTVTSAQKNPTAFYLCASDPEGGLNTEAFFGQGTRLTVV.

This sequence joins TRBV7-2 and TRBJ2-5, with TRBD2 identical over 8 bases. Germline values: CDR1 SGHTA, CDR2 FQGNSA. The trim removed 5 bases at V and 1 base at J, leaving 9 bases unmatched. This CDR3 comprises 16 residues. The CDR3 reads CASSPYPGGAQETQYF. CDR3 DNA sequence: TGTGCCAGCAGCCCATACCCCGGGGGGGCCCAAGAGACCCAGTACTTC.

The V call is TRBV27, the J call TRBJ2-3; TRBD2 agrees at 8 bases. V was pared by 2 bases and J by 0 bases, with 13 bases of the junction left unmatched. This CDR3 region has 19 residues. The germline gives CDR1 MNHEY, CDR2 SMNVEV (reference sequence). This chain's CDR3 is CASSLRPRAGASSTDTQYF. The DNA of the CDR3 is TGTGCCAGCAGTTTACGCCCCCGAGCGGGGGCTTCTAGCACAGATACGCAGTATTTT.

The V call is TRBV28, the J call TRBJ2-1, with D possibly being TRBD1 (6 bases). The CDR3 has 13 amino acids. Trimming took off 5 bases at V and 10 bases at J, with 15 bases between the two ends. Germline CDR1 and CDR2: MDHEN and SYDVKM. The CDR3 nucleotides read TGTGCCAGCAGTGATCTTACAGGGAACGAGCAGTTCTTC. It codes for CASSDLTGNEQFF.